This TCR beta chain was captured in a study of T-cell reconstitution after alpha-beta-depleted transplantation in children. Trimming removed 6 bases at V and 4 bases at J, with 15 bases between. Germline CDR1 is MNHEY and CDR2 is SMNVEV (reference sequence). The CDR3 totals 14 residues. Unique molecular identifiers tagged the TCRbeta library. TCRdb processed the PCR reads anew with MiXCR; each CDR3 protein has one entry. The sample shows fewer than 550,000 distinct CDR3 sequences, roughly 10% of them seen only once. This clonotype was picked up many times. The specimen comprised PBMCs, sampled before TCRalphabeta/CD19-depleted stem cell transplant. The chain uses TRBV27 and TRBJ1-1; the D gene is possibly TRBD1 (5 bases). The source of this sequence is a child under 10 years old with inherited bone marrow failure, due to receive a stem cell transplant. CDR3 sequence: CASRNRDAITEAFF. The CDR3 nucleotides read TGTGCCAGCAGAAATAGGGACGCAATCACTGAAGCTTTCTTT.